Shown below are 9 T cell receptor beta chains from a single sample sequenced in a study of shared T cell receptors in the human thymus. Here immunoSEQ multiplex PCR was the method, and the copy in TCRdb shows in-frame clones only, minus some. The table has 700,000 or so clones, 80% to 90% seen once. The data were also submitted as part of a second study, on human thymus T cells.

Sequences were obtained from thymocytes. The receptors come from a girl under two years old with a congenital heart defect.

The chain has TRBV23-1 and TRBJ2-5; perhaps TRBD2 as D (6 bases). TRBV23-1 is an ORF for which the function is uncertain. Trimming removed 4 bases at V and 5 bases at J, with 8 bases between. The CDR3 spans 12 residues. The CDR3 reads CASSRDWETQYF. The CDR3 DNA sequence: TGCGCCAGCAGTCGGGACTGGGAGACCCAGTACTTC.

The chain recombines TRBV5-1 with TRBJ1-5, with D possibly TRBD1 on 6 matching bases. V was shortened by 3 bases and J by 9 bases, with 16 bases between the two germline ends. Germline assignment: CDR1 SGHRS and CDR2 YFSETQ. CDR3 length equals 14 residues. The CDR3 nucleotides are TGCGCCAGCAGCTGTTGCAGGGGAAGTATGCCCCAGCATTTT. It specifies CASSCCRGSMPQHF. Looking up the rest from reference TRBV5-1 and TRBJ1-5 gives the full variable domain: KAGVTQTPRYLIKTRGQQVTLSCSPISGHRSVSWYQQTPGQGLQFLFEYFSETQRNKGNFPGRFSGRQFSNSRSEMNVSTLELGDSALYLCASSCCRGSMPQHFGDGTRLSIL.

This clone was found a few times. The chain couples TRBV4-1 to TRBJ1-2; no definite D call. V lost 0 bases and J lost 5, with 13 bases in between. CDR1 and CDR2 (germline): MGHRA, YSYEKL. The CDR3 is made up of 15 amino acids. The CDR3 coding sequence is TGCGCCAGCAGCCAAGAAGTCCAGGTCCTTTATGGCTACACCTTC. This sequence encodes CASSQEVQVLYGYTF.

The chain couples TRBV6-5 to TRBJ1-1; TRBD1 might be the D (5 bases). V shed 5 bases and J shed 2 bases, with 12 bases lying between them. CDR3 length equals 14 residues. The germline gives CDR1 MNHEY, CDR2 SVGAGI. The CDR3 spells CASSIRTTNTEAFF. The CDR3 DNA is TGTGCCAGCAGTATCCGGACAACAAACACTGAAGCTTTCTTT.

The chain has TRBV10-3 and TRBJ2-3; 7 bases fit TRBD2. The V segment lost 4 bases and the J segment 10 bases; nucleotides outside the gene matches: 8. The CDR3 consists of 13 residues. Per the germline V gene, CDR1 is ENHRY and CDR2 is SYGVKD. CDR3 region: CAISGSGGSAQYF. CDR3 nucleotides: TGTGCCATCAGTGGGTCAGGCGGGAGTGCGCAGTATTTT.

This clone showed up just a few times. V usage is TRBV4-1 and J usage is TRBJ1-2, with TRBD1 as a possible D gene (6 bases). V was pared by 3 bases and J by 7 bases, with 15 bases between. Germline assignment: CDR1 MGHRA and CDR2 YSYEKL. This CDR3 has 14 residues. For the CDR3, the DNA is TGCGCCAGCAGCCAGAAAATAGACAGGAGTGGCTACACCTTC. Its protein is CASSQKIDRSGYTF.

The rearrangement uses TRBV28 and TRBJ1-2; D not certain. V gave up 6 bases and J gave up 3 bases, with 17 bases separating them. CDR1 is MDHEN, CDR2 SYDVKM, per germline. This CDR3 region has 15 residues. DNA of the CDR3: TGTGCCAGCAGCCTACGACATAGACCGGACTATGGCTACACCTTC. It encodes CASSLRHRPDYGYTF.

The J gene is TRBJ1-2, the V gene TRBV6-6; the D gene is possibly TRBD1 (5 bases). Between the trimmed V and J ends, which lost 10 bases and 3 bases, there was a span of 18 bases. Germline V gene sequence: CDR1 MNHNY, CDR2 SVGAGI (reference sequence). The CDR3 totals 14 residues. This chain's CDR3 is CATNRTAPHYGYTF. In nucleotides, the CDR3 is TGTGCCACAAACAGGACCGCACCACACTATGGCTACACCTTC.

This chain links TRBV28 with TRBJ1-4, with TRBD1 matching 8 bases. CDR1 MDHEN and CDR2 SYDVKM come from the germline V gene. This CDR3 contains 18 residues. J gave up 3 bases and V 11 bases, and 20 bases lay outside the gene matches. The CDR3 DNA is TGTGCCTCTAGGGGCCGGACAGGGTCCCGCGAGGCTAATGAAAAACTGTTTTTT. This encodes CASRGRTGSREANEKLFF.